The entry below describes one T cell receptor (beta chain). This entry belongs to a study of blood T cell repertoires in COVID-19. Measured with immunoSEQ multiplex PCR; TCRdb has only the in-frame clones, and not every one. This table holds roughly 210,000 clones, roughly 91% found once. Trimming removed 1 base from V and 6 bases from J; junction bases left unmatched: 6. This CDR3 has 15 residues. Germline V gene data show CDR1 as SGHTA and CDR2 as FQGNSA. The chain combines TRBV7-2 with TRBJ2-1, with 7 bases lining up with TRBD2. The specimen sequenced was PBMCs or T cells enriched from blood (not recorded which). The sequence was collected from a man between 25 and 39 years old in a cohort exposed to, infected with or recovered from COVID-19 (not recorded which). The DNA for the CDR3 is TGTGCCAGCAGCTTAGGGGGAGGGAGGGGCAATGAGCAGTTCTTC. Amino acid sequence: CASSLGGGRGNEQFF.